Presented here are 14 T cell receptor beta chains from one specimen sequenced in a study of T cell changes during pregnancy in multiple sclerosis. Assay used: immunoSEQ multiplex PCR; TCRdb lists only in-frame clones, some missing. The sample lists about 34,000 clones, about 90% seen once, with around 3.3% in the top ten. Sequencing was performed on CD8+ T cells from peripheral blood mononuclear cells, taken in the third trimester of pregnancy. The receptors originated from a female donor with multiple sclerosis, enrolled in a pregnancy study.

This chain links TRBV9 with TRBJ2-7; D is possibly TRBD2 (7 bases). Trimming pared 3 bases from V and 3 bases from J, leaving 19 bases between. This CDR3 has 16 amino acids. The germline V gene has CDR1 SGDLS and CDR2 YYNGEE. CDR3 sequence reads: CASSGGGGPFNYEQYF. CDR3 nucleotide sequence: TGTGCCAGCAGCGGAGGGGGGGGGCCCTTCAACTACGAGCAGTACTTC.

This chain uses TRBV7-8 with TRBJ1-2; 11 positions agree with TRBD1. The CDR3 has 16 residues. Trimming cost V 5 bases and J 4 bases; bases outside gene matches: 9. CDR1 is SGHVS and CDR2 is FQNEAQ in the germline V gene. The CDR3 protein is CASSTRTGGFVYGYTF. DNA for the CDR3: TGTGCCAGCAGCACACGGACAGGGGGCTTCGTCTATGGCTACACCTTC.

This sequence joins TRBV6-6 and TRBJ2-3, with 8 positions matching TRBD1. Germline CDR1 MNHNY, CDR2 SVGAGI (reference sequence). Trimming cost V 5 bases and J 1 base; bases outside gene matches: 5. This CDR3 region has 15 residues. CDR3: CASSLKTGGTDTQYF. The DNA of the CDR3 is TGTGCCAGCAGTCTTAAGACAGGGGGCACAGATACGCAGTATTTT.

In this sample, this clone turned up many times. The chain combines TRBV6-4 with TRBJ1-1; maybe TRBD1 (5 bases). Looked up from germline, CDR1 is MRHNA and CDR2 is SNTAGT. The CDR3 is made up of 13 amino acids. The V gene lost 3 bases and the J gene lost 1 base, with 6 bases spanning the gap. The CDR3 DNA follows: TGTGCCAGCAGTGAAGGGGAGAACACTGAAGCTTTCTTT. This sequence encodes CASSEGENTEAFF.

The rearrangement links TRBV5-4 to TRBJ2-1, with TRBD2 identical over 11 bases. V gave up 4 bases and J gave up 9 bases; unmatched junction bases: 9. The CDR3 spans 15 residues. Germline V gives CDR1 SGHNT, CDR2 YYREEE (reference sequence). CDR3 amino acids: CASSPGLAGGFEQFF. CDR3 bases: TGTGCCAGCAGCCCGGGGCTAGCGGGGGGTTTTGAGCAGTTCTTC.

The chain has TRBV4-1 and TRBJ2-1; 7 positions match TRBD2. The germline V gene encodes CDR1 MGHRA and CDR2 YSYEKL. J was trimmed by 9 bases and V by 1 base; bases with no gene match: 9. This CDR3 has 15 amino acids. In DNA form, the CDR3 reads TGCGCCAGCAGCCAAGTGCCCGCCGGGACTACTGAGCAGTTCTTC. Its protein is CASSQVPAGTTEQFF.

The gene calls are TRBV7-2 and TRBJ1-3; D remains unclear. CDR1 and CDR2 (germline): SGHTA, FQGNSA. V was pared by 5 bases and J by 0 bases, with 11 bases between. The CDR3 is made up of 15 amino acids. CDR3 protein: CASSEGVSSGNTIYF. CDR3 DNA sequence: TGTGCCAGCAGCGAAGGAGTCTCCTCTGGAAACACCATATATTTT. The variable domain in full, completed from reference TRBV7-2 and TRBJ1-3, reads GAGVSQSPSNKVTEKGKDVELRCDPISGHTALYWYRQSLGQGLEFLIYFQGNSAPDKSGLPSDRFSAERTGGSVSTLTIQRTQQEDSAVYLCASSEGVSSGNTIYFGEGSWLTVV.

This chain uses TRBV7-9 with TRBJ1-4; TRBD1 is a possible D gene (5 bases). Trimming stripped 6 bases from V and 7 bases from J, with 15 bases between. The CDR3 is 14 amino acids. CDR1 is SEHNR, CDR2 FQNEAQ, per germline (reference sequence). The CDR3 DNA reads TGTGCCAGCAGGACCGGGACTTTGGGTGAAAAACTGTTTTTT. Its protein product is CASRTGTLGEKLFF.

V gene TRBV29-1 combines with J gene TRBJ1-4, with TRBD1 identical over 7 bases. Germline V gene sequence: CDR1 SQVTM, CDR2 ANQGSEA. Trimming cost V 7 bases and J 7 bases; bases outside gene matches: 6. The CDR3 loop spans 12 amino acids. CDR3 sequence: CSATTGSEKLFF. CDR3 DNA: TGCAGCGCCACGACAGGGAGTGAAAAACTGTTTTTT.

This chain uses TRBV7-9 with TRBJ1-2, with D unclear. From germline, CDR1 is SEHNR and CDR2 FQNEAQ (reference sequence). V was pared by 3 bases and J by 4 bases, with 6 bases between. The CDR3 covers 12 residues. For the CDR3, the DNA is TGTGCCAGCAGCTTTGGCAGCTATGGCTACACCTTC. Amino acids: CASSFGSYGYTF.

CDR3 amino acids: CASSLRGVNYEQYF. In DNA form, the CDR3 reads TGTGCCAGCAGTTTACGGGGGGTTAACTACGAGCAGTACTTC. V is TRBV27 and J is TRBJ2-7; 7 nucleotides agree with TRBD2. The CDR3 contains 14 residues. In germline, CDR1 is MNHEY, CDR2 SMNVEV (reference sequence). Trimming at V came to 2 bases and at J to 3 bases, leaving 4 bases not matched to a gene.

J is TRBJ1-2 and V is TRBV27, with TRBD1 matching 8 bases. The V and J ends lost 10 bases and 3 bases, in that order; junction bases with no gene match: 4. This CDR3 contains 12 residues. Germline loops: CDR1 MNHEY, CDR2 SMNVEV (reference sequence). The CDR3 here is CATRTGYYGYTF. The CDR3 nucleotides are TGTGCCACGCGGACAGGGTACTATGGCTACACCTTC.

This chain connects TRBV18 to TRBJ2-7, with 8 nucleotides matching TRBD1. Trimming removed 2 bases from V and 6 bases from J; junction bases left unmatched: 12. This CDR3 has 16 residues. Germline loops: CDR1 KGHSH, CDR2 LQKENI. CDR3 nucleotides: TGTGCCAGCTCACCAAAATCCAGGCAGGGGGCAGGCGAGCAGTACTTC. As protein: CASSPKSRQGAGEQYF. Looking up the rest from reference TRBV18 and TRBJ2-7 gives the full variable domain: NAGVMQNPRHLVRRRGQEARLRCSPMKGHSHVYWYRQLPEEGLKFMVYLQKENIIDESGMPKERFSAEFPKEGPSILRIQQVVRGDSAAYFCASSPKSRQGAGEQYFGPGTRLTVT.

The chain is built from TRBV2 and TRBJ2-7, with a weak D call TRBD2 (6 bases). Germline-derived CDR1 and CDR2 are SNHLY and FYNNEI. Trimming removed 5 bases at V and 0 bases at J, with 11 bases between. CDR3 length: 14 amino acids. The CDR3 here is CASSSGTASYEQYF. Written as DNA, the CDR3 is TGTGCCAGCAGTTCCGGGACTGCCTCCTACGAGCAGTACTTC.